Below are 26 T cell receptor beta chains sequenced from a single sample in a study of vaccination and CD4 T cells after COVID-19. The treatment denotes: roughly 11-day PBMC culture with coronavirus spike peptide pools or control peptides (ViraFEST assay). With the Oncomine TCR Beta short-read assay, DNA from cultured CD4+ T cells was sequenced. TCRdb fed the PCR reads into MiXCR, producing one record per CDR3 protein. The sample lists more than 9,000 distinct CDR3 sequences; about 41% were seen once. The antigens of these receptors remain unknown. The sequencing here drew on CD4+ T cells from blood, cultured in vitro, taken after SARS-CoV-2 vaccination. These receptors were collected from a human donor who had recovered from COVID-19.

The chain is built from TRBV20-1 and TRBJ1-1, with 7 nucleotides matching TRBD1. Trimming took 1 base from V and 6 from J; bases not matched to a gene: 14. CDR1 DFQATT and CDR2 SNEGSKA come from the germline V gene (reference sequence). There are 16 residues in the CDR3. The CDR3 spells CSARGSRGTLPAEAFF. CDR3 DNA sequence: TGCAGTGCTAGAGGGAGCAGGGGGACGCTTCCCGCTGAAGCTTTCTTT.

This clonotype showed up just a few times. The V gene is TRBV28, the J gene TRBJ2-3; TRBD1 might be the D (5 bases). The V and J ends lost 6 bases and 3 bases respectively, with 19 bases between them. CDR1 and CDR2 from the germline V gene are MDHEN and SYDVKM. This CDR3 is 16 amino acids long. As DNA, the CDR3 is TGTGCCAGCAGGCCCTCGGTTGGACAAAGGACAGATACGCAGTATTTT. This encodes CASRPSVGQRTDTQYF.

This clonotype was observed a few times. The V call is TRBV27, the J call TRBJ1-5; 8 bases fit TRBD1. The V and J ends lost 5 bases and 3 bases, in that order; junction bases with no gene match: 12. CDR1 MNHEY and CDR2 SMNVEV come from the germline V gene (reference sequence). CDR3 length: 17 amino acids. DNA of the CDR3: TGTGCCAGCAGTCCCCTGTCGTCAGGGGGCCCCAATCAGCCCCAGCATTTT. Encoded protein: CASSPLSSGGPNQPQHF.

The chain is built from TRBV7-6 and TRBJ1-1; 11 positions match TRBD1. J was trimmed by 7 bases and V by 3 bases; bases with no gene match: 7. CDR1 is SGHVS and CDR2 is FNYEAQ in the germline V gene. The CDR3 contains 15 residues. The CDR3 region has the DNA TGTGCCAGCAGCTTCTACCGGGACAGGGGGAATGAAGCTTTCTTT. Translated: CASSFYRDRGNEAFF.

This rearrangement joins TRBV6-1 to TRBJ2-3; TRBD2 agrees at 16 bases. Germline CDR1 MNHNS, CDR2 SASEGT. The V segment lost 6 bases and the J segment 4 bases; nucleotides outside the gene matches: 7. This CDR3 has 17 residues. CDR3 nucleotides: TGTGCCAGCAGCCGAGGGACTAGCGGGAGGGGGGCAGATACGCAGTATTTT. It is translated as CASSRGTSGRGADTQYF.

The chain employs TRBV7-2 and TRBJ2-7; 11 bases match TRBD2. CDR3 length: 19 residues. Trimming at V came to 6 bases and at J to 2 bases, leaving 18 bases not matched to a gene. Germline lookup yields CDR1 SGHTA and CDR2 FQGNSA. As DNA, the CDR3 is TGTGCCAGCAGTCCCCGGAGATTAGCGGGAGGGCCGGGGACCTACGAGCAGTACTTC. Its translation: CASSPRRLAGGPGTYEQYF.

V and J are TRBV6-1 and TRBJ2-1; D may be TRBD2 (5 bases). CDR1 is MNHNS, CDR2 SASEGT, per germline. The CDR3 consists of 14 residues. V lost 5 bases, J lost 8 bases, and 16 bases lay in between. The CDR3 DNA sequence: TGTGCCAGCAGTAAGGACTTCGTTGAGGATGAGCAGTTCTTC. Translated, it gives CASSKDFVEDEQFF.

In its sample, this clonotype ranks as medium-sized. J is TRBJ1-3 and V is TRBV25-1, with D unclear. Trimming took off 4 bases at V and 4 bases at J, with 5 bases between the two ends. Germline values: CDR1 MGHDK, CDR2 SYGVNS. The CDR3 is made up of 12 amino acids. This CDR3 is CASSASGNTIYF. The CDR3 DNA follows: TGTGCCAGCAGTGCCTCGGGAAACACCATATATTTT.

This CDR3 is CASSEAWETNQPQHF. The CDR3 DNA reads as TGTGCCAGCAGCGAAGCGTGGGAGACCAATCAGCCCCAGCATTTT. The J gene is TRBJ1-5, the V gene TRBV5-5; D remains ambiguous. This CDR3 is built from 15 residues. With 4 bases removed from V and 3 bases from J, the gap between germline ends came to 14 bases. The V gene's germline CDR1 is SGHKS and CDR2 YYEKEE (reference sequence).

V and J are TRBV5-6 and TRBJ1-6; possible D gene TRBD1, 5 bases. Germline CDR1 reads SGHDT; CDR2 reads YYEEEE. V was shortened by 2 bases and J by 6 bases, with 12 bases between the two germline ends. The CDR3 is made up of 15 amino acids. This CDR3 is CASSFRGRSNSPLHF. The CDR3 DNA reads as TGTGCCAGCAGCTTTAGGGGCAGGAGTAATTCACCCCTCCACTTT.

V usage is TRBV20-1 and J usage is TRBJ2-2; D might be TRBD1 (6 bases). The CDR3 covers 17 residues. V was shortened by 0 bases and J by 3 bases, with 17 bases between the two germline ends. Germline values: CDR1 DFQATT, CDR2 SNEGSKA (reference sequence). The CDR3 DNA reads as TGCAGTGCTAGAGAGGGGGCTCTGCTAGGGGACACCGGGGAGCTGTTTTTT. As protein: CSAREGALLGDTGELFF.

The chain links TRBV9 to TRBJ1-1; D gene unclear. Germline assignment: CDR1 SGDLS and CDR2 YYNGEE. V was shortened by 0 bases and J by 2 bases, with 8 bases between the two germline ends. This CDR3 comprises 14 residues. CDR3 amino acids: CASSVDILNTEAFF. The CDR3 bases are TGTGCCAGCAGCGTAGACATCCTAAACACTGAAGCTTTCTTT.

The chain carries TRBV20-1 and TRBJ2-7, with D possibly TRBD2 on 6 matching bases. The V end was cut by 6 bases, the J end by 2 bases, with 20 bases between. The CDR3 consists of 15 residues. Germline CDR1 and CDR2: DFQATT and SNEGSKA (reference sequence). In nucleotides, the CDR3 is TGCAGTGCGCAGCCCCCGGTAGCGGCCCCCTACGAGCAGTACTTC. The encoded protein is CSAQPPVAAPYEQYF.

The gene calls are TRBV7-2 and TRBJ2-7; D is uncertain. Germline loops: CDR1 SGHTA, CDR2 FQGNSA. Trimming took off 6 bases at V and 1 base at J, with 16 bases between the two ends. The CDR3 is 15 residues long. The CDR3: CASSRSGVVSYEQYF. The DNA of the CDR3 is TGTGCCAGCAGTCGCAGTGGCGTCGTGTCCTACGAGCAGTACTTC.

This clonotype was seen a handful of times. The gene calls are TRBV19 and TRBJ1-2; no clear D. V lost 4 bases, J lost 3 bases, and 6 bases lay in between. In germline, CDR1 is LNHDA, CDR2 SQIVND (reference sequence). The CDR3 runs to 12 residues. CDR3 coding DNA: TGTGCCAGTAGTAATCGTTACTATGGCTACACCTTC. As protein: CASSNRYYGYTF.

The gene calls are TRBV7-2 and TRBJ2-7; D might be TRBD2 (7 bases). The CDR3 has 15 residues. Germline CDR1 is SGHTA and CDR2 is FQGNSA. V dropped 7 bases and J dropped 7 bases, with 23 bases sitting between them. CDR3 sequence (DNA): TGTGCCAGCAACAAGGGAGGGGCGGGGGCTAGGGAGCAGTACTTC. Its translation is CASNKGGAGAREQYF. Filled out from reference TRBV7-2 and TRBJ2-7, the complete variable domain reads GAGVSQSPSNKVTEKGKDVELRCDPISGHTALYWYRQSLGQGLEFLIYFQGNSAPDKSGLPSDRFSAERTGGSVSTLTIQRTQQEDSAVYLCASNKGGAGAREQYFGPGTRLTVT.

The chain carries TRBV15 and TRBJ2-5; a possible D gene is TRBD1 (6 bases). Trimming cost V 1 base and J 2 bases, with 14 bases left between them. This CDR3 contains 16 residues. Germline V CDR1 and CDR2: LNHNV, YYDKDF (reference sequence). The CDR3 protein is CATSRVRGSEQETQYF. For the CDR3, the DNA is TGTGCCACCAGCAGAGTCAGGGGCAGCGAACAAGAGACCCAGTACTTC.

This clonotype is medium-sized. The chain combines TRBV2 with TRBJ1-6, with D tentatively TRBD1 (5 bases). Germline V gene data show CDR1 as SNHLY and CDR2 as FYNNEI. This CDR3 is built from 13 residues. V lost 5 bases and J 9 bases, leaving 11 bases between the germline ends. The CDR3 sequence: CASSSGGGSPLHF. The CDR3 region has the DNA TGTGCCAGCAGTAGTGGGGGGGGTTCACCCCTCCACTTT.

This clonotype was seen only a few times. The gene calls are TRBV20-1 and TRBJ1-5; D uncertain. Germline V gene sequence: CDR1 DFQATT, CDR2 SNEGSKA (reference sequence). The length of the CDR3 is 14 residues. The V end lost 1 base, the J end lost 11 bases, and 18 bases lay between the germline ends. The chain's CDR3 is CSARGLTRVMAQHF. DNA for the CDR3: TGCAGTGCTAGAGGGTTGACAAGGGTAATGGCCCAGCATTTT.

This clonotype was seen more than once but under ten times. CDR3 in amino acids: CASSSTSGSGADTQYF. The CDR3 DNA reads as TGTGCCAGCAGCTCCACTAGCGGGAGTGGCGCGGATACGCAGTATTTT. The chain links TRBV7-2 to TRBJ2-3; 11 nucleotides match TRBD2. V shed 4 bases, J shed 6 bases, and the junction held 9 bases outside the gene matches. Germline CDR1 SGHTA, CDR2 FQGNSA. The CDR3 runs to 16 residues.

V usage is TRBV2 and J usage is TRBJ1-2; D might be TRBD1 (5 bases). Germline V gene data show CDR1 as SNHLY and CDR2 as FYNNEI. This CDR3 is 12 amino acids long. Trimming shortened V by 7 bases and J by 8 bases, and 14 bases separated the two germline ends. The CDR3 sequence: CASKSGAGGYTF. The CDR3 bases are TGTGCCAGCAAATCCGGGGCTGGGGGCTACACCTTC.

This clonotype counts as medium-sized. CDR3 loop: CASSFSGGGETQYF. CDR3 sequence (DNA): TGTGCCAGCAGTTTCTCTGGGGGTGGAGAGACCCAGTACTTC. This sequence joins TRBV28 and TRBJ2-5; D tentatively reads TRBD1 or TRBD2 (5 bases each). The V gene lost 3 bases and the J gene lost 4 bases, with 12 bases spanning the gap. Germline CDR1 reads MDHEN; CDR2 reads SYDVKM. This CDR3 has 14 amino acids.

V gene TRBV6-5 combines with J gene TRBJ1-1; unclear D gene. This CDR3 contains 13 residues. Germline lookup yields CDR1 MNHEY and CDR2 SVGAGI. Between the trimmed V and J ends, which lost 2 bases and 3 bases, there was a span of 7 bases. This CDR3 reads CASSYSWDTEAFF. Here the CDR3 DNA reads TGTGCCAGCAGTTACAGCTGGGACACTGAAGCTTTCTTT.

The V call is TRBV5-5, the J call TRBJ2-3; TRBD2 matches at 11 bases. Germline loops: CDR1 SGHKS, CDR2 YYEKEE (reference sequence). The length of the CDR3 is 18 residues. V was pared by 3 bases and J by 2 bases, with 11 bases of the junction left unmatched. The CDR3 DNA reads as TGTGCCAGCAGCTCTGTAGCGGGACTAGCGGCCAACACAGATACGCAGTATTTT. As protein: CASSSVAGLAANTDTQYF. The complete variable domain, with remaining parts taken from reference TRBV5-5 and TRBJ2-3, reads DAGVTQSPTHLIKTRGQQVTLRCSPISGHKSVSWYQQVLGQGPQFIFQYYEKEERGRGNFPDRFSARQFPNYSSELNVNALLLGDSALYLCASSSVAGLAANTDTQYFGPGTRLTVL.

The rearrangement links TRBV21-1 to TRBJ2-7; no DNA check was done on the table's D call, TRBD2. TRBV21-1 is noted as a pseudogene. This CDR3 has 16 amino acids. This chain's CDR3 is CASSQDGAGGSYEQYF. DNA of the CDR3: TGTGCCAGCAGCCAAGATGGGGCGGGAGGCTCCTACGAGCAGTACTTC.

In its sample, this clonotype was seen a few times. The chain combines TRBV7-6 with TRBJ1-5; 9 bases match TRBD1. Trimming removed 5 bases from V and 6 bases from J; junction bases left unmatched: 11. Germline V gene sequence: CDR1 SGHVS, CDR2 FNYEAQ. CDR3 length equals 16 residues. The CDR3 DNA follows: TGTGCCAGCAGCCAGTCCGGGACAGGGTCAGGTCAGCCCCAGCATTTT. Protein product: CASSQSGTGSGQPQHF.